This T cell receptor (beta chain) was observed in a study of T cells in Graves' hyperthyroidism and ophthalmopathy (dated by TCRdb to the late 2010s). Looking at the study overall: Peripheral blood was sampled at the time of initial diagnosis, prior to any treatment. A discovery cohort of roughly 100 patients, roughly 43 with Graves' ophthalmopathy and 55 to 60 with stable Graves' hyperthyroidism, was used to find distinguishing TCR V-J signatures. Prospective prediction of ophthalmopathy was tested in an independent validation cohort of approximately 18 hyperthyroidism patients and 17 patients who later progressed to ophthalmopathy. The 100 discovery patients were divided at random into training and test sets in a 7:3 ratio. Thyroid tissue and blood T-cell repertoires from about six Graves' hyperthyroidism patients were also compared in the study. After sampling, hyperthyroidism patients received methimazole starting at 30 mg daily, and ophthalmopathy patients received high-dose intravenous methylprednisolone. TCR Vbeta CDR3 sequencing of approximately 140 peripheral blood samples (over 40 ophthalmopathy, 75 to 80 hyperthyroidism and about 17 progressor patients) is reported in the paper. The investigation overall reported the following: Sample size was not statistically predetermined, and blinding of investigators to group allocation was not performed. Most expanded thyroid clonotypes (frequency above 0.001) were also found in blood, which suggests that blood repertoires may mirror thyroid immune responses. In validation, progression to ophthalmopathy was predicted by the model with 70.59% sensitivity and nearly 75% specificity, a median of roughly six months before onset. In cross-validation, a model built on a 13 V-J signature told ophthalmopathy apart from stable hyperthyroidism with approximately 90% sensitivity and roughly 82% specificity, and in testing the same model reached 80%/75%.

In the ophthalmopathy patients, disease was moderately to severely active, with a Clinical Activity Score of 3 or more, a NOSPECS grade of 4 or more, and a duration of less than 3 months. Patients with uncontrolled infections, other autoimmune diseases, pregnancy or lactation were excluded. Clinical symptoms, serum thyroxine and TRAb, thyroid ultrasound, and orbital computed tomography formed the basis for the diagnoses. Ficoll-Paque density gradient centrifugation was used to isolate PBMCs from about 10 ml of fresh peripheral blood. Trizol reagent was used to extract total RNA, and RNA quality was then checked on an Agilent 2100 Bioanalyzer. The CDR3 runs 13 amino acids, cysteine and phenylalanine included. The retained sequence is limited to the CDR3, 39 bases, with the frame set at the first base. As encoded in the germline V gene (reference sequence), CDR1 is SEHNR while CDR2 is FQNEAQ. Amplification of TCR beta CDR3 regions was carried out from RNA transcripts. The TCR CDR3 was subjected to a first round of RT-PCR using the HTBI primer set and the Qiagen OneStep RT-PCR kit. Libraries were constructed in a second round of multiplex PCR, after which size selection and purification were carried out. Paired-end sequencing of the libraries was performed with 100 bp reads on an Illumina HiSeq2000. From the authors' description of their analysis: SOAPnuke was used to process the raw data, with reads discarded if the reads contained adapters or uncalled bases, had a mean Phred below 15, or lacked an exact constant-primer or identifier match. COPE v1.2.5 was used to merge the high-quality paired reads, and each unique nucleotide sequence was defined as a clonotype. MiTCR v1.1 was used to align the clonotypes against IMGT TRBV, TRBD and TRBJ reference segments. The analysis included only V-J combinations with a frequency above 0.0001, which together covered over 98% of the repertoires. A TCS score was defined as the ratio between F50 (clonal expansion) and ExV (chaos), using BLOSUM62-based TCRdist between CDR3 peptides within each V-J. Welch's t-statistics and random forest reduced 514 V-J features to 10 to 15, which were used in a naive Bayes classifier (R e1071). Using fastp trimming at Q25 and MiXCR clonotype assembly, TCRdb reanalyzed the public sequencing data and kept in-frame beta chains. Every distinct CDR3 protein forms one entry, paired with its most common genes and DNA. These V and J calls are TCRdb output, not the study's own analysis. The sample profile shows around 520,000 distinct CDR3 sequences; less than 25% of them were found once. In total, the top ten clones hold around 11% of the sample.

With respect to this clonotype: Its recognized antigen is unknown. Mismatch with germline at one junction end may stem from a read error.

Specimen: blood. The receptor was isolated from a woman between 25 and 40 years old with Graves' ophthalmopathy. The chain is made from TRBV7-9 and TRBJ2-7; too little of a D gene remains to name it. The base sequence is TGTGCCAGCAGCTTTAAGACTTCCTACCAGCAGTACTTC. Translated, it gives CASSFKTSYQQYF.